This T cell receptor beta chain was recorded in a study of blood T cell repertoires in COVID-19. Study-level information: COVID-19 samples, acute and convalescent, were from the United States, Italy and Spain. PBMCs, B-cell-depleted T cells, or T cells were the source of the cDNA or gDNA that made up the material.

CDR1 is MDHEN and CDR2 is SYDVKM in the germline V gene. This CDR3 is 15 amino acids long. The V end was cut by 3 bases, the J end by 2 bases, with 12 bases between. As handled by the study authors: Reference gene primer amplification in the assay estimated nucleated cell counts. Repertoires were generated with immunoSEQ multiplex PCR, while TCRdb's copy carries only in-frame clones and drops some. Clonal size and the V and J genes are those of that table, whereas D and trimming came from the DNA. The table lists about 40,000 clones, roughly nine tenths of them singletons. Sequenced sample: peripheral blood. The chain carries TRBV28 and TRBJ2-3, with a tentative D call TRBD2 (5 bases). The clonotype originates from a man aged 55 to 69 with acute or convalescent COVID-19. CDR3 in DNA: TGTGCCAGCAGTTTGGTCGGGATAGACACAGATACGCAGTATTTT. Amino acid sequence: CASSLVGIDTDTQYF.